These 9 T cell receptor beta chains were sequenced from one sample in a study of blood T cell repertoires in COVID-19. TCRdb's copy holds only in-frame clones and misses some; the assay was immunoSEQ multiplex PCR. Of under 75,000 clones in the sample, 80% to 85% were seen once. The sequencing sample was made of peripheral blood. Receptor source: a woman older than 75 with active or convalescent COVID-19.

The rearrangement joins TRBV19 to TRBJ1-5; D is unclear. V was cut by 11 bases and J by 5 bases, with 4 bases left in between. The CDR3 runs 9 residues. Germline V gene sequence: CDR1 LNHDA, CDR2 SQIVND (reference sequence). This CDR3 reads CAGHQPQHF. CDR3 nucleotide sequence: TGTGCCGGCCATCAGCCCCAGCATTTT.

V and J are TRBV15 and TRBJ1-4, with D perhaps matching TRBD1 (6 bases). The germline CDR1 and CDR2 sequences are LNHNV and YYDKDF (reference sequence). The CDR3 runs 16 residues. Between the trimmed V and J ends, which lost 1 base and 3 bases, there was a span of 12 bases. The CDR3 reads CATSRGRGASNEKLFF. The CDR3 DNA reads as TGTGCCACCAGCAGAGGGCGGGGGGCGTCTAATGAAAAACTGTTTTTT.

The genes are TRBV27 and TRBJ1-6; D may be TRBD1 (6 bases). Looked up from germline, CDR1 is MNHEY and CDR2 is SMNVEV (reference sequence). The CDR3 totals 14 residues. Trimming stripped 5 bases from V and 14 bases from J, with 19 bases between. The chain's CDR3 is CASSPYRGQGTLHF. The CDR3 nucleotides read TGTGCCAGCAGTCCCTACCGGGGTCAGGGGACCCTCCACTTT.

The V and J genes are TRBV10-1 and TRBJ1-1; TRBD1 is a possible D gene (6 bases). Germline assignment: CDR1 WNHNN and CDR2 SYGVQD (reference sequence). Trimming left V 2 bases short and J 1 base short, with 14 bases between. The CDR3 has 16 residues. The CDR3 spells CASSERQGQPNTEAFF. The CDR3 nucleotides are TGCGCCAGCAGTGAGCGGCAGGGACAACCGAACACTGAAGCTTTCTTT.

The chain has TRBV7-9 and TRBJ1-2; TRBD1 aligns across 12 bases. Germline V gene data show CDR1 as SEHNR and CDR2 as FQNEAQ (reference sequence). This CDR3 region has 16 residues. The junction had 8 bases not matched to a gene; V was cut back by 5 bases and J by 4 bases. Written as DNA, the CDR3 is TGTGCCAGCAGCCCAGGGCGGGACAGGGGGCTCTATGGCTACACCTTC. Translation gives CASSPGRDRGLYGYTF.

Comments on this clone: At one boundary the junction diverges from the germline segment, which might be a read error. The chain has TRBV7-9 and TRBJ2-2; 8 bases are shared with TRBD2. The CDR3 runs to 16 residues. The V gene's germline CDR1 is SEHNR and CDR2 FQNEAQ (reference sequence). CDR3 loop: CASSRAGGQNSGELFF. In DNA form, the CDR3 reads TGTGCCAGCAGCCGCGCGGGGGGTCAGAACAGCGGGGAGCTGTTTTTT. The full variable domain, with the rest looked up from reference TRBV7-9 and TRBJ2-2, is DTGVSQNPRHKITKRGQNVTFRCDPISEHNRLYWYRQTLGQGPEFLTYFQNEAQLEKSRLLSDRFSAERPKGSFSTLEIQRTEQGDSAMYLCASSRAGGQNSGELFFGEGSRLTVL.

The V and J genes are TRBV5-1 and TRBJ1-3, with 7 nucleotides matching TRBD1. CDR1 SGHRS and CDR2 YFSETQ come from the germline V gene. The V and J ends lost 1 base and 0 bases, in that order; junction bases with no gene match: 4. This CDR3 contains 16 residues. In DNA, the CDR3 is TGCGCCAGCAGCTTGTTGGGGACAGACTCTGGAAACACCATATATTTT. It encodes CASSLLGTDSGNTIYF.

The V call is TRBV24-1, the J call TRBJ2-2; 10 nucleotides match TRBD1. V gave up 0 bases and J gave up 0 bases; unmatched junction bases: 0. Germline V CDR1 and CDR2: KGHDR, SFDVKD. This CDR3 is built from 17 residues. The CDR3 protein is CATSDLGQGANTGELFF. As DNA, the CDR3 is TGTGCCACCAGTGATTTGGGACAGGGGGCGAACACCGGGGAGCTGTTTTTT.

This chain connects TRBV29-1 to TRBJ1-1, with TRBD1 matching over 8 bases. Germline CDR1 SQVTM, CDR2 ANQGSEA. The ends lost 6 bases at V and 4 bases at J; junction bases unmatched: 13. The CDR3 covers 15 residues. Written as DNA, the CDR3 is TGCAGCGTCGGGACAGGATTGGCCCGGGGCACTGAAGCTTTCTTT. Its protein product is CSVGTGLARGTEAFF.